These 23 T cell receptor beta chains were sequenced from one sample in a study of cytomegalovirus exposure and HLA in healthy donors. PCR was performed using 60 Vbeta and 13 Jbeta primers. Produced via immunoSEQ multiplex PCR; TCRdb's table is partial and in-frame only. The profile shows 130,000 or so clones, 6.5% to 9.5% of them singletons. Specimen: PBMCs. These receptors came from a middle-aged woman in good health and CMV-seropositive.

The V gene is TRBV14, the J gene TRBJ2-7; no definite D call. The CDR3 length is 12 residues. Germline V gives CDR1 SGHDN, CDR2 FVKESK. V was shortened by 1 base and J by 6 bases, with 7 bases between the two germline ends. The CDR3 is CASSQVPFEQYF. CDR3 DNA sequence: TGTGCCAGCAGCCAAGTCCCTTTCGAGCAGTACTTC.

For the CDR3, the DNA is TGTGCCAGCAGTTACCCCCCCGGGACATTAGGCTCTGAAGCTTTCTTT. Its protein product is CASSYPPGTLGSEAFF. The chain couples TRBV6-5 to TRBJ1-1, with D possibly being TRBD1 (6 bases). Trimming pared 2 bases from V and 6 bases from J, leaving 19 bases between. The CDR3 runs to 16 residues. CDR1 is MNHEY, CDR2 SVGAGI, per germline.

This chain uses TRBV6-6 with TRBJ1-1, with a possible D match to TRBD1 (5 bases). The CDR3 consists of 11 residues. V was clipped by 8 bases and J by 3 bases, with 7 bases between them. The germline CDR1 and CDR2 sequences are MNHNY and SVGAGI (reference sequence). The CDR3 nucleotides read TGTGCCAGCGGGGGGTACACTGAAGCTTTCTTT. Its translation: CASGGYTEAFF.

The chain is built from TRBV5-1 and TRBJ2-7, with D perhaps TRBD1 (5 bases). The CDR3 has 15 residues. The V end lost 5 bases, the J end lost 4 bases, and 19 bases lay between the germline ends. Germline V gives CDR1 SGHRS, CDR2 YFSETQ. CDR3 bases: TGCGCCAGCAGTTCACTTGCAGGGCAGGAGTACGAGCAGTACTTC. Encoded protein: CASSSLAGQEYEQYF.

The rearrangement joins TRBV18 to TRBJ2-2; D might be TRBD1 (5 bases). Germline V gives CDR1 KGHSH, CDR2 LQKENI. V was shortened by 2 bases and J by 4 bases, with 11 bases between the two germline ends. The length of the CDR3 is 15 residues. CDR3 in DNA: TGTGCCAGCTCACCATACGGACACTTCACCGGGGAGCTGTTTTTT. It codes for CASSPYGHFTGELFF. The full variable domain, with the rest looked up from reference TRBV18 and TRBJ2-2, is NAGVMQNPRHLVRRRGQEARLRCSPMKGHSHVYWYRQLPEEGLKFMVYLQKENIIDESGMPKERFSAEFPKEGPSILRIQQVVRGDSAAYFCASSPYGHFTGELFFGEGSRLTVL.

This clone turned up a few times. The chain couples TRBV28 to TRBJ1-2; D call uncertain. CDR1 and CDR2 (germline): MDHEN, SYDVKM. The CDR3 totals 11 residues. The V end was cut by 6 bases, the J end by 2 bases, with 4 bases between. The DNA for the CDR3 is TGTGCCAGCAGACTCAACTATGGCTACACCTTC. Translation: CASRLNYGYTF.

This clone occurred a few times. The V call is TRBV5-6, the J call TRBJ1-1; 8 positions agree with TRBD1. The ends lost 1 base at V and 3 bases at J; junction bases unmatched: 2. Looked up from germline, CDR1 is SGHDT and CDR2 is YYEEEE. This CDR3 comprises 14 residues. CDR3 amino acids: CASSLIQGDTEAFF. DNA for the CDR3: TGTGCCAGCAGCTTGATACAGGGGGACACTGAAGCTTTCTTT.

This clone was counted only a few times. The chain carries TRBV11-3 and TRBJ2-3; 10 nucleotides match TRBD2. The junction had 3 bases not matched to a gene; V was cut back by 1 base and J by 5 bases. The CDR3 has 15 residues. Germline-derived CDR1 and CDR2 are SGHNT and YENEEA. CDR3: CASSLGLAGVDTQYF. The CDR3 region has the DNA TGTGCCAGCAGCTTAGGCCTAGCGGGGGTAGATACGCAGTATTTT.

The rearrangement uses TRBV30 and TRBJ2-7; D perhaps matches TRBD2 (6 bases). The ends were cut back, 1 base at V and 12 bases at J, with 13 bases in the middle. Looked up from germline, CDR1 is GTSNPN and CDR2 is SVGIG (reference sequence). The CDR3 contains 11 residues. CDR3 loop: CAWSGGMTPYF. CDR3 DNA: TGTGCCTGGAGTGGCGGGATGACTCCGTACTTC.

In this sample, this clone turned up a few times. The rearrangement links TRBV7-8 to TRBJ1-6, with D perhaps matching TRBD1 (5 bases). The germline CDR1 and CDR2 sequences are SGHVS and FQNEAQ. The CDR3 extends over 14 amino acids. Trimming stripped 6 bases from V and 10 bases from J, with 16 bases between. The DNA for the CDR3 is TGTGCCAGCAGTGTCGGGGAGGGGCACTCACCCCTCCACTTT. This encodes CASSVGEGHSPLHF.

The chain uses TRBV5-4 and TRBJ2-7; a weak D match, TRBD1 (5 bases). Germline CDR1 and CDR2: SGHNT and YYREEE (reference sequence). The CDR3 length is 13 residues. The germline V and J ends were trimmed by 5 bases and 0 bases, with 9 bases remaining between them. CDR3 in amino acids: CASRSGSSYEQYF. The CDR3 DNA sequence: TGTGCCAGCAGGTCAGGGTCCTCCTACGAGCAGTACTTC.

This clone was observed once. The genes are TRBV13 and TRBJ2-7; 8 bases align to TRBD1. V lost 5 bases and J lost 5; bases outside the gene matches: 5. The V gene's germline CDR1 is PRHDT and CDR2 FYEKMQ (reference sequence). CDR3 length: 13 residues. This CDR3 reads CASSPRGRNEQYF. CDR3 coding DNA: TGTGCCAGCAGCCCCAGGGGGCGGAACGAGCAGTACTTC.

The gene calls are TRBV6-1 and TRBJ2-3; 8 nucleotides line up with TRBD1. V was pared by 1 base and J by 4 bases, with 7 bases of the junction left unmatched. Germline CDR1 reads MNHNS; CDR2 reads SASEGT. CDR3 length: 16 amino acids. CDR3 in amino acids: CASSEEAGGASDTQYF. DNA of the CDR3: TGTGCCAGCAGTGAAGAGGCAGGGGGCGCGTCAGATACGCAGTATTTT.

The V gene is TRBV5-8, the J gene TRBJ1-5, with TRBD1 matching 11 bases. There are 15 residues in the CDR3. Per the germline V gene, CDR1 is SGHTS and CDR2 is YDEGEE. The ends lost 4 bases at V and 8 bases at J; junction bases unmatched: 8. This CDR3 reads CASSRRDRGIKPQHF. CDR3 coding DNA: TGTGCCAGCAGCCGCCGGGACAGGGGGATTAAGCCCCAGCATTTT.

V is TRBV11-2 and J is TRBJ1-2, with D possibly matching TRBD1 (5 bases). The CDR3 extends over 15 amino acids. Deletions cut 1 base from V and 2 bases from J, with 11 bases between. Germline CDR1 and CDR2: SGHAT and FQNNGV. CDR3 protein: CASSLVGGGNYGYTF. The CDR3 coding sequence is TGTGCCAGCAGCTTAGTTGGCGGGGGAAACTATGGCTACACCTTC.

This clone was counted a few times. The rearrangement joins TRBV28 to TRBJ1-1; 7 nucleotides align to TRBD1. Germline V CDR1 and CDR2: MDHEN, SYDVKM. After removal of 3 bases from V and 1 base from J, the junction contained 2 bases not matched to a gene. The CDR3 has 14 residues. The CDR3 DNA sequence: TGTGCCAGCAGTTTTGGGACAGAGAACACTGAAGCTTTCTTT. This codes for CASSFGTENTEAFF.

The J gene is TRBJ1-4, the V gene TRBV27, with 7 bases identical to TRBD1. CDR3 size: 14 residues. V lost 4 bases to trimming and J lost 8 bases; unmatched junction nucleotides: 7. The germline gives CDR1 MNHEY, CDR2 SMNVEV (reference sequence). The CDR3 here is CASSSTGLGEKLFF. CDR3 nucleotide sequence: TGTGCCAGCAGTTCGACAGGGCTAGGGGAAAAACTGTTTTTT.

V gene TRBV4-1 combines with J gene TRBJ2-1; D is unresolved. The V gene's germline CDR1 is MGHRA and CDR2 YSYEKL. V was shortened by 7 bases and J by 0 bases, with 22 bases between the two germline ends. There are 18 residues in the CDR3. The CDR3, as DNA: TGCGCCAGCACCCAGGCGGCGCCGTTAAGAGGCTCCTACAATGAGCAGTTCTTC. Protein product: CASTQAAPLRGSYNEQFF.

This clone was seen a few times. V is TRBV30 and J is TRBJ1-5; D unresolved. With 0 bases removed from V and 0 bases from J, the gap between germline ends came to 12 bases. The CDR3 consists of 16 residues. From germline, CDR1 is GTSNPN and CDR2 SVGIG (reference sequence). CDR3 bases: TGTGCCTGGAGTGTACGTGGGCAGTATAGCAATCAGCCCCAGCATTTT. It encodes CAWSVRGQYSNQPQHF.

This clone has more than one count but fewer than ten. The chain couples TRBV15 to TRBJ2-2; 9 positions agree with TRBD2. This CDR3 comprises 15 residues. V lost 4 bases, J lost 4 bases, and 4 bases stayed unmatched. Looked up from germline, CDR1 is LNHNV and CDR2 is YYDKDF (reference sequence). CDR3 amino acids: CATSMRGGPTGELFF. The CDR3 DNA sequence: TGTGCCACCAGCATGCGGGGGGGCCCCACCGGGGAGCTGTTTTTT.

As DNA, the CDR3 is TGTGCCAGCAGCGCATATAGCGGGGGCTTCAATGAGCAGTTCTTC. Its translation is CASSAYSGGFNEQFF. This sequence joins TRBV9 and TRBJ2-1; 9 bases agree with TRBD2. CDR3 length: 15 residues. V lost 3 bases, J lost 6 bases, and 7 bases stayed unmatched. Germline V CDR1 and CDR2: SGDLS, YYNGEE.

The chain joins TRBV19 to TRBJ1-4; maybe TRBD1 (6 bases). The CDR3 is made up of 13 amino acids. Trimming stripped 7 bases from V and 7 bases from J, with 13 bases between. Per the germline V gene, CDR1 is LNHDA and CDR2 is SQIVND (reference sequence). The CDR3 spells CASTPLGGEKLFF. Written as DNA, the CDR3 is TGTGCCAGTACACCACTAGGGGGTGAAAAACTGTTTTTT. Combining the CDR3 with reference TRBV19 and TRBJ1-4 gives the whole variable domain DGGITQSPKYLFRKEGQNVTLSCEQNLNHDAMYWYRQDPGQGLRLIYYSQIVNDFQKGDIAEGYSVSREKKESFPLTVTSAQKNPTAFYLCASTPLGGEKLFFGSGTQLSVL.

The CDR3 sequence: CAISVDRAGNQPQHF. As DNA, the CDR3 is TGTGCCATCAGCGTGGACAGGGCAGGCAATCAGCCCCAGCATTTT. This sequence joins TRBV10-3 and TRBJ1-5; 8 nucleotides match TRBD1. The CDR3 extends over 15 amino acids. The junction had 6 bases not matched to a gene; V was cut back by 6 bases and J by 2 bases. In germline, CDR1 is ENHRY, CDR2 SYGVKD.